These T cell receptor beta chains were read from a single sample in a study of regulatory T cells. Method: immunoSEQ multiplex PCR; TCRdb's copy keeps in-frame clones and lacks some. Of approximately 37,000 clones listed, about 88% are singletons. Sequencing was performed on conventional CD4+ T cells sorted from blood. The receptors were sampled from a person under 35 with CD3G deficiency. Both conserved end residues are part of each CDR3. D genes are given only for firm matches. Rows may omit the clone size; those that give it use once, few, many or a size class.

13,.,TRBJ2-7,few,TRBV5-1,CASSYNRESEQYF,TGCGCCAGCAGCTATAACAGGGAGTCCGAGCAGTACTTC
12,.,TRBJ1-6,once,TRBV6-5,CASSQPNSPLHF,TGTGCCAGCAGCCAACCTAATTCACCCCTCCACTTT
13,.,TRBJ1-2,.,TRBV28,CASSNRVKSGYTF,TGTGCCAGCAGCAACAGGGTAAAGAGCGGCTACACCTTC
14,TRBD1,TRBJ1-1,.,TRBV28,CASTPRGGWTEAFF,TGTGCCAGCACCCCGCGAGGGGGCTGGACTGAAGCTTTCTTT
13,.,TRBJ2-7,.,TRBV6-1,CASKARDTYEQYF,TGTGCCAGCAAGGCCAGGGACACCTACGAGCAGTACTTC
12,.,TRBJ2-3,.,TRBV6-1,CASSPDTDTQYF,TGTGCCAGCAGTCCGGACACAGATACGCAGTATTTT
13,.,TRBJ2-3,.,TRBV7-9,CASSLGALDTQYF,TGTGCCAGCAGCTTAGGGGCCCTAGATACGCAGTATTTT
16,.,TRBJ1-6,once,TRBV6-6,CASSYQGSSYNSPLHF,TGTGCCAGCAGTTACCAAGGCAGCTCCTATAATTCACCCCTCCACTTT
15,.,TRBJ2-7,.,TRBV28,CASSSPGRGAYEQYF,TGTGCCAGCAGTTCTCCGGGGAGGGGGGCGTACGAGCAGTACTTC
13,.,TRBJ1-2,.,TRBV6-5,CASSYSPAGGYTF,TGTGCCAGCAGTTATTCTCCAGCGGGTGGCTACACCTTC
11,.,TRBJ2-5,.,TRBV7-8,CASSRGETQYF,TGTGCCAGCTCCAGGGGAGAGACCCAGTACTTC
14,.,TRBJ2-7,.,TRBV6-4,CASSGQAFWDEQYF,TGTGCCAGCAGTGGACAGGCATTCTGGGACGAGCAGTACTTC
13,TRBD2,TRBJ2-7,.,TRBV5-1,CASSLAGGVEQYF,TGCGCCAGCAGCTTGGCCGGGGGGGTCGAGCAGTACTTC
15,TRBD2,TRBJ2-3,.,TRBV7-8,CASSLAGLVTDTQYF,TGTGCCAGCAGCTTAGCGGGACTAGTGACAGATACGCAGTATTTT
14,.,TRBJ1-5,.,TRBV28,CASRKGTVNQPQHF,TGTGCCAGTCGAAAGGGCACAGTCAATCAGCCCCAGCATTTT